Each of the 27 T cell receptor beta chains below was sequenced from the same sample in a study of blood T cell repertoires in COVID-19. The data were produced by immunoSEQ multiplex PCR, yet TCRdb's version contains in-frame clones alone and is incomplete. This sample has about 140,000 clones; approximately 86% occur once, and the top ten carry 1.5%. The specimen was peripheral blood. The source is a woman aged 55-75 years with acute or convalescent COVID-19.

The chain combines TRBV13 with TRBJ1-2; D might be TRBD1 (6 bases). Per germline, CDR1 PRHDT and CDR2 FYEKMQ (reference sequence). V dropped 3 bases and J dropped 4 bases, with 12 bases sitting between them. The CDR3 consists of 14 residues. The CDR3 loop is CASSLGGQRYGYTF. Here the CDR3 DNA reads TGTGCCAGCAGCTTGGGGGGGCAGCGCTATGGCTACACCTTC.

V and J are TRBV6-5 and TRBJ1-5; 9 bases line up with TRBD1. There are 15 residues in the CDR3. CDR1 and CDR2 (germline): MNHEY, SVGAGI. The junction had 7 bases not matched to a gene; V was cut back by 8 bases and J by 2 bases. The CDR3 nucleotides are TGTGCCAGCCTGGGGACAGGGATCGGCAATCAGCCCCAGCATTTT. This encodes CASLGTGIGNQPQHF.

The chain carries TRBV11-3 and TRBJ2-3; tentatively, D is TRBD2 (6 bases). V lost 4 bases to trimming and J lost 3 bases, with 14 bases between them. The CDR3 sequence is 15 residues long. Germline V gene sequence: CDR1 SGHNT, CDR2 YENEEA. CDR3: CASSSGGVGTDTQYF. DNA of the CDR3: TGTGCCAGCAGCTCGGGCGGGGTGGGGACAGATACGCAGTATTTT.

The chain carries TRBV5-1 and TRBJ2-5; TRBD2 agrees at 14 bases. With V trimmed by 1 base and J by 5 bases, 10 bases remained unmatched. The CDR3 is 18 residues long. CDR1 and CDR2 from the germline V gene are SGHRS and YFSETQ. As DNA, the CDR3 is TGCGCCAGCAGCTTGAGGACTAGCGGGGGGCCGCGTTATGAGACCCAGTACTTC. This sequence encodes CASSLRTSGGPRYETQYF. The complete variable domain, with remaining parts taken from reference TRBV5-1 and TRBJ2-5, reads KAGVTQTPRYLIKTRGQQVTLSCSPISGHRSVSWYQQTPGQGLQFLFEYFSETQRNKGNFPGRFSGRQFSNSRSEMNVSTLELGDSALYLCASSLRTSGGPRYETQYFGPGTRLLVL.

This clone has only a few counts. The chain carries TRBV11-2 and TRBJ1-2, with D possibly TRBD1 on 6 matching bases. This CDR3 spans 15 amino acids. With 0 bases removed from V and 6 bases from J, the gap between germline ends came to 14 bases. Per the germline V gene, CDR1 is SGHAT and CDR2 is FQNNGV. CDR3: CASSLDRGGYDGYTF. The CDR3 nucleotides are TGTGCCAGCAGCTTAGATCGGGGGGGCTATGATGGCTACACCTTC.

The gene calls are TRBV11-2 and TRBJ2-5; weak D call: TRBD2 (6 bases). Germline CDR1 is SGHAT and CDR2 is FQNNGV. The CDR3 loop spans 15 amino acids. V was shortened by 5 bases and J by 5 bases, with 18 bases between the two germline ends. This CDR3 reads CASSRRRRGEETQYF. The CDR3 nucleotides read TGTGCCAGCAGCCGTAGGAGGAGGGGAGAGGAGACCCAGTACTTC.

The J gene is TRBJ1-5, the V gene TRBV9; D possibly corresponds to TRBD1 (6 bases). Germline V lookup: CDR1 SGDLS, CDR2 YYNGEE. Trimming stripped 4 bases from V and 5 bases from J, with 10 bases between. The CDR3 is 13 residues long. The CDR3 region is CASSPAGDQPQHF. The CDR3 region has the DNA TGTGCCAGCAGCCCTGCAGGGGATCAGCCCCAGCATTTT.

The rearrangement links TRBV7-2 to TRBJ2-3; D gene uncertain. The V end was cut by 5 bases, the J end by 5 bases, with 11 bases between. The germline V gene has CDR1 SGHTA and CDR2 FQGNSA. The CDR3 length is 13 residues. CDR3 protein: CASSDYRVDTQYF. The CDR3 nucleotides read TGTGCCAGCAGCGATTACCGGGTAGATACGCAGTATTTT.

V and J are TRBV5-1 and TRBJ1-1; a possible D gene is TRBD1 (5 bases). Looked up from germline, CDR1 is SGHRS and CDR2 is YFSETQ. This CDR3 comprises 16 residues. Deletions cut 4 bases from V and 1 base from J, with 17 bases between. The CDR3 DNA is TGCGCCAGCAGCGGGACTAGCGGTTGGACGAACACTGAAGCTTTCTTT. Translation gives CASSGTSGWTNTEAFF.

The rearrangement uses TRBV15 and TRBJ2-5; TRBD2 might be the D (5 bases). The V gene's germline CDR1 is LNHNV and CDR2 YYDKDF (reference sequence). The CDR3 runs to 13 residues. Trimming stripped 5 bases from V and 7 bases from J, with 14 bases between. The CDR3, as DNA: TGTGCCACCAGCTTGACTACCCTGGGGACCCAGTACTTC. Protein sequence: CATSLTTLGTQYF.

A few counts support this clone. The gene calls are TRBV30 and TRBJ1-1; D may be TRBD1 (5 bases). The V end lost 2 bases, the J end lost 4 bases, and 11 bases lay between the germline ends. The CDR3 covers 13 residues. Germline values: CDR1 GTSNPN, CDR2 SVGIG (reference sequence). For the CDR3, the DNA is TGTGCCTGGAGTCGGGGGGGTGGCACTGAAGCTTTCTTT. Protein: CAWSRGGGTEAFF. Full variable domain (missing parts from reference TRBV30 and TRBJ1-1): SQTIHQWPATLVQPVGSPLSLECTVEGTSNPNLYWYRQAAGRGLQLLFYSVGIGQISSEVPQNLSASRPQDRQFILSSKKLLLSDSGFYLCAWSRGGGTEAFFGQGTRLTVV.

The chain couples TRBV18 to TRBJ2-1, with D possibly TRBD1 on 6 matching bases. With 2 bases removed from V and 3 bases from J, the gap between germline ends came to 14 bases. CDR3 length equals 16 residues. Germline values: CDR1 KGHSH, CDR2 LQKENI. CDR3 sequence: CASSPDSGHNYNEQFF. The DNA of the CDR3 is TGTGCCAGCTCACCAGACTCGGGACACAACTACAATGAGCAGTTCTTC.

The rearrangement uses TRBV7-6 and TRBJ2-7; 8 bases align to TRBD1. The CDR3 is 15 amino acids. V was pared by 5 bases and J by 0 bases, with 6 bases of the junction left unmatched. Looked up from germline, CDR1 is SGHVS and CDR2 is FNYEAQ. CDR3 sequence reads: CASSKGTGSSYEQYF. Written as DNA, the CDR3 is TGTGCCAGCAGCAAAGGGACAGGCAGCTCCTACGAGCAGTACTTC.

Here the CDR3 reads CASSLRLTDYGYTF. CDR3 nucleotides: TGTGCCAGCAGCTTAAGGCTAACAGACTATGGCTACACCTTC. The chain recombines TRBV7-2 with TRBJ1-2; D not certain. V was trimmed by 2 bases and J by 3 bases, leaving 10 bases between them. Germline-derived CDR1 and CDR2 are SGHTA and FQGNSA. This CDR3 has 14 amino acids.

This CDR3 reads CASSHQGAAGTDTQYF. CDR3 bases: TGTGCCAGCAGTCACCAGGGGGCGGCAGGCACAGATACGCAGTATTTT. The V and J genes are TRBV28 and TRBJ2-3, with 8 bases identical to TRBD1. This CDR3 spans 16 amino acids. Trimming cost V 5 bases and J 1 base; bases outside gene matches: 8. CDR1 and CDR2 from the germline V gene are MDHEN and SYDVKM.

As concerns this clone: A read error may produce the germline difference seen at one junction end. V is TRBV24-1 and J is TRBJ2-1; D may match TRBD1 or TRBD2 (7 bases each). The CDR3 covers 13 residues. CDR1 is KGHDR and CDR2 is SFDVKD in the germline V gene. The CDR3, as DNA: TGTGCCTCCAGGGGGGGGGTCTACAATGAGCAGTTCTTC. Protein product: CASRGGVYNEQFF.

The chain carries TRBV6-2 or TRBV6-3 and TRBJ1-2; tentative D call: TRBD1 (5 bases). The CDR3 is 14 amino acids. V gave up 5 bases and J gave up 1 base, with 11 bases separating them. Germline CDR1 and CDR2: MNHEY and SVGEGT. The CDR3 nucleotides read TGTGCCAGCAGTACAAGGGGAATTAACTATGGCTACACCTTC. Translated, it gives CASSTRGINYGYTF.

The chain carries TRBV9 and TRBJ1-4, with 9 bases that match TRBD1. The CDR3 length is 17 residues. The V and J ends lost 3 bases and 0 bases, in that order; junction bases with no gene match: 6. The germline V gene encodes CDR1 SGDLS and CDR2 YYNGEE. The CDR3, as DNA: TGTGCCAGCAGCGCCCGGGACAGGGCTACAACTAATGAAAAACTGTTTTTT. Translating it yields CASSARDRATTNEKLFF.

CDR3 nucleotide sequence: TGCGCCAGCAGTGAGCACCCGCACAGGGGCAATCAGCCCCAGCATTTT. This codes for CASSEHPHRGNQPQHF. The V and J genes are TRBV10-1 and TRBJ1-5; TRBD1 is a possible D gene (6 bases). This CDR3 has 16 amino acids. Trimming stripped 2 bases from V and 2 bases from J, with 13 bases between. Germline V CDR1 and CDR2: WNHNN, SYGVQD (reference sequence).

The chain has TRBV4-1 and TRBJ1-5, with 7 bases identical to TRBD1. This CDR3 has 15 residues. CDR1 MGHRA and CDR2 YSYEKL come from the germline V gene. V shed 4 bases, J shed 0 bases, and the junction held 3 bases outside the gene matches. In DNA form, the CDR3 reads TGCGCCAGCAGCCGGGACAGATATAGCAATCAGCCCCAGCATTTT. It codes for CASSRDRYSNQPQHF.

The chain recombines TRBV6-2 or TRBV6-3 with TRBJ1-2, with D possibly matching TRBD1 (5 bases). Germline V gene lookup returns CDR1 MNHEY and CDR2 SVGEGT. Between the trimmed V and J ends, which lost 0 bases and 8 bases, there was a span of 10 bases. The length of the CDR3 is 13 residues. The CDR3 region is CASSYSWGEGYTF. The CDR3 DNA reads TGTGCCAGCAGTTACTCGTGGGGGGAAGGCTACACCTTC.

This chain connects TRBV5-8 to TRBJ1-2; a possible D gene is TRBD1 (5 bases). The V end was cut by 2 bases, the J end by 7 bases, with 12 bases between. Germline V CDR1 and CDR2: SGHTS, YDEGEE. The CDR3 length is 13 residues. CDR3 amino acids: CASSLEGRGGYTF. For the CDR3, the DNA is TGTGCCAGCAGCTTAGAAGGAAGGGGTGGCTACACCTTC. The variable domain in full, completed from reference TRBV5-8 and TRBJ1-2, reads EAGVTQSPTHLIKTRGQQATLRCSPISGHTSVYWYQQALGLGLQFLLWYDEGEERNRGNFPPRFSGRQFPNYSSELNVNALELEDSALYLCASSLEGRGGYTFGSGTRLTVV.

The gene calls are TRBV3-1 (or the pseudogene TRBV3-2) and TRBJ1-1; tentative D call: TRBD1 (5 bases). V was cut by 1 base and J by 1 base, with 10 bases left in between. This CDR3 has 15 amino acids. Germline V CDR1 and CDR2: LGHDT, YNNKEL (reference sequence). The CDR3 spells CASSQGTGGNTEAFF. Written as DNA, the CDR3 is TGTGCCAGCAGCCAAGGAACGGGGGGGAACACTGAAGCTTTCTTT.

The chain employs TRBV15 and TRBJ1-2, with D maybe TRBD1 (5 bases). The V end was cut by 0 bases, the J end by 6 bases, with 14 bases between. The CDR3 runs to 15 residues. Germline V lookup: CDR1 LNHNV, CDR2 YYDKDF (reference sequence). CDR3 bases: TGTGCCACCAGCAGAGATTACTCAGGGTTAGATGGCTACACCTTC. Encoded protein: CATSRDYSGLDGYTF.

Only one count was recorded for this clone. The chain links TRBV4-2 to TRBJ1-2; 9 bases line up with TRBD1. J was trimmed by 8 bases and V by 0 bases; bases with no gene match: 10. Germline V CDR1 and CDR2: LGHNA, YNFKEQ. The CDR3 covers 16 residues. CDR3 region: CASSQDPARDRVGYTF. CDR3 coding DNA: TGTGCCAGCAGCCAAGATCCGGCCCGGGACAGGGTCGGCTACACCTTC.

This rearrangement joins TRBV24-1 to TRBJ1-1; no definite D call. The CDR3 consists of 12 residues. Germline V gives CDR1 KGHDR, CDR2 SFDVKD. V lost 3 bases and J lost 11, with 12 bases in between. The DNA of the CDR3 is TGTGCCACCAGTGATCCGTCCCAGGTGGCTTTCTTT. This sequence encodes CATSDPSQVAFF.

CDR3 sequence reads: CASSLGTGGAFYGYTF. Written as DNA, the CDR3 is TGCGCCAGCAGCTTGGGCACGGGGGGCGCGTTCTATGGCTACACCTTC. The V call is TRBV5-1, the J call TRBJ1-2, with a possible D match to TRBD1 (6 bases). Germline V gene lookup returns CDR1 SGHRS and CDR2 YFSETQ. This CDR3 is 16 amino acids long. V was shortened by 0 bases and J by 4 bases, with 16 bases between the two germline ends.